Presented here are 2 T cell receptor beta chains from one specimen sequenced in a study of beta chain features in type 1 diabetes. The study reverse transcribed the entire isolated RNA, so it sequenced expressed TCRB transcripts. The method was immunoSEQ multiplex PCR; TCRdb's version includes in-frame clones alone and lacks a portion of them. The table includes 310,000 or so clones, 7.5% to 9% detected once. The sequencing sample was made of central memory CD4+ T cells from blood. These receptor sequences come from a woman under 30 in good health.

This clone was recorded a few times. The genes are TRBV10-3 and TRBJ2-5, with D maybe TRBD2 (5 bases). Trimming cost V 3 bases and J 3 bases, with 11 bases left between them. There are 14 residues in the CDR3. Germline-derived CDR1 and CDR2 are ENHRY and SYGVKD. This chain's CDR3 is CAISETGRKETQYF. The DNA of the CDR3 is TGTGCCATCAGTGAAACGGGGAGAAAAGAGACCCAGTACTTC.

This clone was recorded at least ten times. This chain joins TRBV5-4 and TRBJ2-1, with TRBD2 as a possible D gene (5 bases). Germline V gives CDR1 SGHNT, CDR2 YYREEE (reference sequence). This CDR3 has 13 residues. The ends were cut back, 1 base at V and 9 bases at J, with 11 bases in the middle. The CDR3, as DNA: TGTGCCAGCAGCTTGACTAGTTTGCGTGAGCAGTTCTTC. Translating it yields CASSLTSLREQFF.